The TCR beta chain described here comes from a study of post-analysis software for immune sequencing data. Study overall: Included among the disease courses, which were recorded for the cohort, were relapsing-remitting, secondary progressive and progressive-relapsing multiple sclerosis. Whole-study findings and limits: TRBV5-6, TRBV5-1 and TRBV20-1 were among 4 or 5 TRBV segments more frequent in patients than controls. Same-batch preparations were strongly co-clustered by F measure.

About this clonotype: Its antigen remains unidentified.

The CDR3 spans 16 residues. Germline V lookup: CDR1 DFQATT, CDR2 SNEGSKA (reference sequence). V was shortened by 6 bases and J by 1 base, with 21 bases between the two germline ends. Unique molecular identifiers were built into the TCR beta cDNA libraries. In TCRdb, the PCR reads were re-called with MiXCR into one record per CDR3 protein. Found here are fewer than 550,000 distinct CDR3 sequences, 34% of them singletons; the top ten hold roughly 6%. The origin of this receptor is a girl younger than 18 with multiple sclerosis. The rearrangement links TRBV20-1 to TRBJ1-2; weak D call: TRBD1 (6 bases). Material: blood. The DNA for the CDR3 is TGCAGTGCGACTGGTGGGGGGGCGGAGGTTAACTATGGCTACACCTTC. Protein product: CSATGGGAEVNYGYTF.